This TCR beta chain was profiled in a study of T cells after posttransplantation cyclophosphamide. There are many counts of this clone. Its antigen is as yet unknown. Sequencing was performed with immunoSEQ multiplex PCR; in TCRdb, only in-frame clones are kept and a portion is missing. Listed for the sample are about 36,000 clones, none seen a single time. Trimming pared 3 bases from V and 8 bases from J, leaving 13 bases between. The CDR3 is 13 residues long. The germline V gene has CDR1 MDHEN and CDR2 SYDVKM. General study points: Tissue-infiltrating T cells from skin or gut overlapped little with blood T cells.

This receptor was taken from a girl aged 5-17 years in good health, CMV-negative, and a related stem cell transplant donor. The chain joins TRBV28 to TRBJ1-2, with D unclear. The source material was PBMCs. CDR3 bases: TGTGCCAGCAGTTTCGAGTGGAGGGTCGGCTACACCTTC. Encoded protein: CASSFEWRVGYTF.